One sample yielded the 15 T cell receptor beta chains listed below, sequenced in a study of OX40 agonist ivuxolimab in advanced cancers. The data were produced by immunoSEQ multiplex PCR, yet TCRdb's version contains in-frame clones alone and is incomplete. The sample holds fewer than 90,000 clones, roughly 87% seen once. Specimen: CD4+ or CD8+ T cells sorted from blood, collected in a trial of the OX40 agonist ivuxolimab. These receptors came from an adult with an advanced solid tumor such as melanoma, head and neck, liver or kidney cancer.

This clone was detected only a few times. The CDR3 is CASSLGAGLPEAFF. The CDR3 DNA reads as TGTGCCAGCAGCTTGGGGGCAGGGCTCCCTGAAGCTTTCTTT. This chain connects TRBV11-2 to TRBJ1-1; tentative D call: TRBD1 (6 bases). CDR3 length equals 14 residues. Germline CDR1 is SGHAT and CDR2 is FQNNGV. V shed 3 bases and J shed 6 bases, with 14 bases lying between them. The full variable domain, its missing parts supplied by reference TRBV11-2 and TRBJ1-1, is EAGVAQSPRYKIIEKRQSVAFWCNPISGHATLYWYQQILGQGPKLLIQFQNNGVVDDSQLPKDRFSAERLKGVDSTLKIQPAKLEDSAVYLCASSLGAGLPEAFFGQGTRLTVV.

The chain joins TRBV5-6 to TRBJ1-2; TRBD1 agrees at 8 bases. Trimming cost V 0 bases and J 8 bases; bases outside gene matches: 9. Germline CDR1 is SGHDT and CDR2 is YYEEEE. The CDR3 is made up of 15 amino acids. In DNA form, the CDR3 reads TGTGCCAGCAGCTTGGACCTGACAGGGGAACGCGGCTACACCTTC. Translated, it gives CASSLDLTGERGYTF.

V gene TRBV19 combines with J gene TRBJ1-5, with no clear D. From germline, CDR1 is LNHDA and CDR2 SQIVND (reference sequence). Trimming removed 3 bases from V and 3 bases from J, with 15 bases in between. The CDR3 consists of 16 residues. The CDR3 protein is CASSIFLAGANQPQHF. DNA for the CDR3: TGTGCCAGTAGTATCTTTCTGGCTGGAGCCAATCAGCCCCAGCATTTT.

CDR3 region: CASTSRTGGTDTQYF. Here the CDR3 DNA reads TGTGCCAGCACCTCGCGGACAGGAGGGACAGATACGCAGTATTTT. The V call is TRBV27, the J call TRBJ2-3; D might be TRBD1 (7 bases). V gave up 7 bases and J gave up 3 bases, with 17 bases separating them. The CDR3 totals 15 residues. Per germline, CDR1 MNHEY and CDR2 SMNVEV (reference sequence).

This chain connects TRBV19 to TRBJ1-4; the D gene is possibly TRBD1 (5 bases). CDR3 size: 14 residues. Trimming took off 8 bases at V and 10 bases at J, with 20 bases between the two ends. Germline CDR1 reads LNHDA; CDR2 reads SQIVND (reference sequence). CDR3 DNA: TGTGCCAGTTCTTCGCCCGAGAGGAGGGGAAAACTGTTTTTT. This encodes CASSSPERRGKLFF.

Note on this clone: This sample includes further DNA sequences coding for the same CDR3. CDR3 loop: CAIGGGNEQFF. The CDR3 DNA reads TGTGCCATCGGTGGGGGCAATGAGCAGTTCTTC. The gene calls are TRBV10-3 and TRBJ2-1; D may match TRBD1 or TRBD2 (5 bases each). The ends were cut back, 8 bases at V and 6 bases at J, with 8 bases in the middle. This CDR3 comprises 11 residues. Germline V gene lookup returns CDR1 ENHRY and CDR2 SYGVKD.

The chain is built from TRBV2 and TRBJ2-7; 7 nucleotides agree with TRBD1. J was trimmed by 7 bases and V by 7 bases; bases with no gene match: 13. Germline V lookup: CDR1 SNHLY, CDR2 FYNNEI. There are 14 residues in the CDR3. The CDR3 loop reads CASKGAITGGEQYF. DNA of the CDR3: TGTGCCAGCAAGGGGGCAATAACGGGCGGGGAGCAGTACTTC.

The rearrangement uses TRBV5-1 and TRBJ2-5, with D possibly matching TRBD1 (6 bases). Trimming pared 3 bases from V and 2 bases from J, leaving 11 bases between. This CDR3 comprises 14 residues. Germline CDR1 reads SGHRS; CDR2 reads YFSETQ. The CDR3 spells CASSSGTNQETQYF. The CDR3 DNA sequence: TGCGCCAGCAGCTCCGGGACAAATCAAGAGACCCAGTACTTC.

This clone showed up just a few times. The V call is TRBV19, the J call TRBJ1-4, with D perhaps TRBD1 (5 bases). Germline loops: CDR1 LNHDA, CDR2 SQIVND (reference sequence). V was cut by 10 bases and J by 7 bases, with 16 bases left in between. The CDR3 runs to 13 residues. CDR3 protein: CATSPRGSEKLFF. The CDR3 DNA reads TGTGCCACCTCTCCCCGGGGCTCTGAAAAACTGTTTTTT.

The chain is built from TRBV5-4 and TRBJ2-7, with a weak D call TRBD2 (5 bases). The CDR3 runs to 12 residues. CDR1 is SGHNT, CDR2 YYREEE, per germline (reference sequence). The V end lost 4 bases, the J end lost 5 bases, and 10 bases lay between the germline ends. Written as DNA, the CDR3 is TGTGCCAGCAGCCCGTCGGGGAACGAGCAGTACTTC. This sequence encodes CASSPSGNEQYF.

This chain uses TRBV2 with TRBJ2-7; 9 positions agree with TRBD2. V lost 7 bases, J lost 5 bases, and 12 bases stayed unmatched. This CDR3 spans 15 amino acids. Germline CDR1 and CDR2: SNHLY and FYNNEI. CDR3 amino acids: CASTGLAGMPHEQYF. CDR3 nucleotide sequence: TGTGCCAGCACGGGCCTAGCGGGAATGCCCCACGAGCAGTACTTC.

This clone was detected once. The chain links TRBV13 to TRBJ2-1; TRBD2 agrees at 9 bases. V gave up 5 bases and J gave up 5 bases; unmatched junction bases: 10. This CDR3 is built from 16 residues. In germline, CDR1 is PRHDT, CDR2 FYEKMQ (reference sequence). The CDR3 DNA follows: TGTGCCAGCAGCCCCCGTTGGACTAGCGCCCACAATGAGCAGTTCTTC. It yields the protein CASSPRWTSAHNEQFF.

This sequence joins TRBV7-2 and TRBJ1-4; no reliable D call. V lost 2 bases to trimming and J lost 5 bases, with 18 bases between them. The CDR3 length is 17 residues. The germline V gene encodes CDR1 SGHTA and CDR2 FQGNSA. CDR3 coding DNA: TGTGCCAGCAGCTTAAGGAGTGTCGGGTTTCTAAATGAAAAACTGTTTTTT. Translation gives CASSLRSVGFLNEKLFF. Full variable domain (missing parts from reference TRBV7-2 and TRBJ1-4): GAGVSQSPSNKVTEKGKDVELRCDPISGHTALYWYRQSLGQGLEFLIYFQGNSAPDKSGLPSDRFSAERTGGSVSTLTIQRTQQEDSAVYLCASSLRSVGFLNEKLFFGSGTQLSVL.

This sequence joins TRBV2 and TRBJ1-1; 8 nucleotides align to TRBD1. Germline V gene data show CDR1 as SNHLY and CDR2 as FYNNEI. CDR3 length: 16 residues. J gave up 0 bases and V 7 bases, and 10 bases lay outside the gene matches. CDR3 in DNA: TGTGCCAGCAACCGGGAGCAGGGGGCTTTGAACACTGAAGCTTTCTTT. This gives the protein CASNREQGALNTEAFF.

The CDR3 loop is CASSSPFYEQYF. CDR3 coding DNA: TGTGCCAGCAGCTCCCCCTTCTACGAGCAGTACTTC. This chain links TRBV7-9 with TRBJ2-7; D gene ambiguous. The germline CDR1 and CDR2 sequences are SEHNR and FQNEAQ (reference sequence). The length of the CDR3 is 12 residues. V dropped 4 bases and J dropped 3 bases, with 7 bases sitting between them. The full variable domain, in which reference TRBV7-9 and TRBJ2-7 provide the parts outside the CDR3, is DTGVSQNPRHKITKRGQNVTFRCDPISEHNRLYWYRQTLGQGPEFLTYFQNEAQLEKSRLLSDRFSAERPKGSFSTLEIQRTEQGDSAMYLCASSSPFYEQYFGPGTRLTVT.